The 6 T cell receptor beta chains presented below share a single source sample, sequenced in a study of regulatory T cells in long-lasting Graves disease. To make TCR beta libraries, researchers used iRepertoire HTBI primers and Arm-PCR of CDR3 regions. TCRdb reprocessed the multiplex PCR reads via MiXCR and lists one record per CDR3 protein. The sample comprises around 480,000 distinct CDR3 sequences, roughly a sixth of which are singletons, and roughly 25% rests with the top ten. Time point given: newly diagnosed GD, antithyroid drugs for less than 3 months. PBMC-extracted RNA yielded the TCR library. These records were also assigned to another study, of T cells in Graves' hyperthyroidism and ophthalmopathy.

The source material was peripheral blood mononuclear cells (PBMCs), sampled at new diagnosis, from a patient treated with antithyroid drugs. The receptor source for this set is a middle-aged woman with Graves disease.

This clonotype occurred a few times. The chain joins TRBV7-9 to TRBJ1-1, with D uncertain. CDR1 and CDR2 (germline): SEHNR, FQNEAQ (reference sequence). This CDR3 is 11 amino acids long. V shed 6 bases and J shed 11 bases, with 13 bases lying between them. CDR3 amino acids: CASRDEGEAFF. The CDR3 nucleotides are TGTGCCAGCAGGGACGAGGGTGAGGCTTTCTTT.

The chain couples TRBV6-2 or TRBV6-3 to TRBJ2-7; 7 bases agree with TRBD1. Germline V gene lookup returns CDR1 MNHEY and CDR2 SVGEGT. The CDR3 loop spans 14 amino acids. Germline trimming cut 3 bases from V and 11 bases from J; bases unmatched to any gene: 13. The CDR3 DNA follows: TGTGCCAGCAGTTATTACTCCGAAACAGGGGTGGAGTACTTC. This sequence encodes CASSYYSETGVEYF.

This clonotype showed up just a few times. The gene calls are TRBV2 and TRBJ1-1; a possible D gene is TRBD1 (5 bases). Germline V gene sequence: CDR1 SNHLY, CDR2 FYNNEI. The CDR3 has 12 residues. V lost 4 bases and J lost 5, with 8 bases in between. Here the CDR3 reads CASSAGWTEAFF. In DNA, the CDR3 is TGTGCCAGCAGTGCAGGGTGGACTGAAGCTTTCTTT.

The sample holds many counts of this clonotype. The J gene is TRBJ1-2, the V gene TRBV20-1; D remains unclear. The germline V gene has CDR1 DFQATT and CDR2 SNEGSKA (reference sequence). The CDR3 length is 13 residues. The ends were cut back, 6 bases at V and 2 bases at J, with 13 bases in the middle. The DNA for the CDR3 is TGCAGTGCCGAGGCCATAGCGAACTATGGCTACACCTTC. It encodes CSAEAIANYGYTF.

The rearrangement joins TRBV20-1 to TRBJ1-1; 8 bases match TRBD1. CDR3 size: 12 residues. Germline V CDR1 and CDR2: DFQATT, SNEGSKA (reference sequence). The junction had 5 bases not matched to a gene; V was cut back by 6 bases and J by 5 bases. The DNA of the CDR3 is TGCAGTGCCCCGGGACAGGTTACTGAAGCTTTCTTT. Translating it yields CSAPGQVTEAFF.

This clonotype was recorded a few times. The chain uses TRBV3-1 and TRBJ1-2; D not resolved. The CDR3 runs to 14 residues. V was cut by 0 bases and J by 3 bases, with 8 bases left in between. Germline CDR1 reads LGHDT; CDR2 reads YNNKEL (reference sequence). Here the CDR3 reads CASSQEAGHYGYTF. CDR3 DNA sequence: TGTGCCAGCAGCCAAGAGGCAGGACACTATGGCTACACCTTC.